Each of the 8 T cell receptor beta chains below was sequenced from the same sample in a study of response to subunit inactivated influenza vaccine (dated 2018 in TCRdb). Receptor libraries were prepared by RT-PCR. Sequencing relied on an Illumina HiSeq 2500. The public reads were reprocessed in TCRdb via fastp at Q25 and MiXCR, keeping in-frame beta chains. Each entry is one CDR3 protein sequence, shown with its most common DNA and genes. This sample lists a few hundred thousand distinct CDR3 sequences; over 20% were detected once. The ten largest clones take up around 10% of the sample. This specimen was PBMCs from blood, taken less than 22 months after vaccination. The receptors come from a man between 50 and 69 years old who received an inactivated influenza vaccine. Donor details come from another sample of the same person, matched by shared clones.

The rearrangement joins TRBV11-2 to TRBJ2-3; D could derive from TRBD1 or TRBD2 (5 bases each). In germline, CDR1 is SGHAT, CDR2 FQNNGV. The CDR3 contains 14 residues. Trimming removed 6 bases at V and 3 bases at J, with 13 bases between. As DNA, the CDR3 is TGTGCCAGCAGTTTCTGGGGGATTACAGATACGCAGTATTTT. It specifies CASSFWGITDTQYF. The full variable domain, rest sourced from reference TRBV11-2 and TRBJ2-3, is EAGVAQSPRYKIIEKRQSVAFWCNPISGHATLYWYQQILGQGPKLLIQFQNNGVVDDSQLPKDRFSAERLKGVDSTLKIQPAKLEDSAVYLCASSFWGITDTQYFGPGTRLTVL.

A single count supports this clonotype. A clone one base away is much larger, so this may be a read error. The V call is TRBV3-1, the J call TRBJ1-4; tentative D call: TRBD1 (5 bases). Germline V lookup: CDR1 LGHDT, CDR2 YNNKEL (reference sequence). Trimming shortened V by 1 base and J by 8 bases, and 14 bases separated the two germline ends. The CDR3 totals 15 residues. The CDR3 sequence: CASSQVPGPKEKLFF. In DNA form, the CDR3 reads TGTGCCAGCAGCCAAGTCCCGGGACCAAAGGAAAAACTGTTTTTT.

The J gene is TRBJ1-1, the V gene TRBV10-3; TRBD1 matches 9 bases. This CDR3 is built from 14 residues. V dropped 6 bases and J dropped 5; count of bases not matched to a gene: 7. The germline V gene encodes CDR1 ENHRY and CDR2 SYGVKD. The CDR3 loop is CAIRAGQGLTEAFF. Written as DNA, the CDR3 is TGTGCCATCAGGGCGGGACAGGGCCTTACTGAAGCTTTCTTT.

The rearrangement joins TRBV3-1 to TRBJ1-2; TRBD1 aligns across 7 bases. The CDR3 is 14 residues long. The V and J ends lost 2 bases and 4 bases, in that order; junction bases with no gene match: 4. Germline V gives CDR1 LGHDT, CDR2 YNNKEL (reference sequence). CDR3 residues: CASSQPGTVYGYTF. The CDR3 nucleotides are TGTGCCAGCAGCCAACCCGGGACAGTCTATGGCTACACCTTC.

The sample holds a few counts of this clonotype. The chain combines TRBV12-3 or TRBV12-4 with TRBJ2-7, with D uncertain. Trimming removed 5 bases from V and 3 bases from J, with 8 bases in between. This CDR3 region has 12 residues. The CDR3 bases are TGTGCCAGCAGTCACGACGTCTACGAGCAGTACTTC. This gives the protein CASSHDVYEQYF.

This clonotype was observed a few times. The chain carries TRBV29-1 and TRBJ1-4; D may be TRBD1 (6 bases). Germline V CDR1 and CDR2: SQVTM, ANQGSEA. This CDR3 has 13 residues. The germline V and J ends were trimmed by 6 bases and 7 bases, with 15 bases remaining between them. CDR3 residues: CSVYRVGGEKLFF. CDR3 nucleotide sequence: TGCAGCGTCTACAGGGTGGGAGGTGAAAAACTGTTTTTT.

This rearrangement joins TRBV7-6 to TRBJ2-1; the D call may be TRBD1 or TRBD2 (6 bases each). From germline, CDR1 is SGHVS and CDR2 FNYEAQ. This CDR3 spans 17 amino acids. The V end lost 1 base, the J end lost 8 bases, and 21 bases lay between the germline ends. The CDR3 sequence is CASSLGPIGGNFDEQFF. In nucleotides, the CDR3 is TGTGCCAGCAGCTTAGGACCCATAGGGGGGAATTTCGATGAGCAGTTCTTC.

This clonotype has a handful of counts. The chain is built from TRBV6-2 or TRBV6-3 and TRBJ2-2; 8 bases agree with TRBD2. The CDR3 length is 17 residues. The V and J ends lost 2 bases and 5 bases, in that order; junction bases with no gene match: 10. The germline CDR1 and CDR2 sequences are MNHEY and SVGEGT. The CDR3: CASSYPEAGVRTGELFF. CDR3 in DNA: TGTGCCAGCAGTTACCCCGAAGCGGGAGTGAGAACCGGGGAGCTGTTTTTT.